Listed here are 13 T cell receptor beta chains from one sample, sequenced in a study of breast tumors, draining lymph nodes, adjacent tissues. TCRdb ran MiXCR on the multiplex PCR reads and lists one entry per CDR3 protein. The repertoire consists of about 200,000 distinct CDR3 sequences, with 31% occurring once and the leading ten covering 4% to 5.5%. Samples came from axillary lymph nodes draining the breast cancer. The specimen sequenced was axillary lymph node tissue. The receptors stem from a female donor with breast cancer. Some clones in this sample may be carry-over from other donors' samples.

A few counts support this clonotype. V and J are TRBV18 and TRBJ2-3, with 11 positions matching TRBD1. J was trimmed by 10 bases and V by 0 bases; bases with no gene match: 6. Germline CDR1 is KGHSH and CDR2 is LQKENI. CDR3 length: 15 residues. Here the CDR3 reads CASSPPDRGQVSQYF. Here the CDR3 DNA reads TGTGCCAGCTCACCACCGGACAGGGGGCAAGTCTCGCAGTATTTT.

As for this clonotype: A much more abundant neighbour one base away suggests this may be a read error. This CDR3 fails to terminate in the conserved phenylalanine or tryptophan, so it likely reflects a read error. The chain is built from TRBV20-1 and TRBJ1-5, with D unresolved. Germline loops: CDR1 DFQATT, CDR2 SNEGSKA (reference sequence). The ends were cut back, 6 bases at V and 6 bases at J, with 18 bases in the middle. This CDR3 comprises 14 residues. CDR3 DNA sequence: TGCAGTGCCTCAGATAGACGTTCGGGTCAGCCCCAGCATCTT. Protein sequence: CSASDRRSGQPQHL.

Details on this clonotype: This clone may be a read error of a much larger clone one base away. The chain links TRBV5-1 to TRBJ1-5, with D tentatively TRBD1 (5 bases). Germline CDR1 reads SGHRS; CDR2 reads YFSETQ. The CDR3 is made up of 15 amino acids. CDR3 in DNA: TGCGCCAGCAGCTTAAGGGGTGAGAGCAGTCAGCCCCAGCATTTT. It yields the protein CASSLRGESSQPQHF.

To note about this clonotype: The conserved phenylalanine or tryptophan normally closing the CDR3 is absent here, so this likely arose from a read error. Because the CDR3's place on the DNA is in doubt, the DNA is left out and the CDR3 is given as listed by TCRdb. V usage is TRBV9 and J usage is TRBJ1-4; the D call TRBD1 from the table was never checked on the DNA. Germline CDR1 SGDLS, CDR2 YYNGEE. The CDR3 is 16 amino acids long, termini counted. The CDR3 reads CASSLGTGGKTQYFGP.

This clonotype was recorded a few times. V is TRBV6-5 and J is TRBJ2-1; no clear D. Trimming took 6 bases from V and 2 from J, leaving 11 bases between them. The CDR3 length is 14 residues. In germline, CDR1 is MNHEY, CDR2 SVGAGI. CDR3 nucleotides: TGTGCCAGCAGGAGATTGGACCCCTACAATGAGCAGTTCTTC. Translating it yields CASRRLDPYNEQFF.

This clonotype was recorded many times. The J gene is TRBJ2-5, the V gene TRBV20-1, with D possibly TRBD2 on 5 matching bases. Trimming left V 1 base short and J 5 bases short, with 11 bases between. From germline, CDR1 is DFQATT and CDR2 SNEGSKA (reference sequence). The CDR3 loop spans 13 amino acids. CDR3 nucleotide sequence: TGCAGTGCTAGAGTGGACTTGGGGGAGACCCAGTACTTC. Amino acid sequence: CSARVDLGETQYF.

The chain is built from TRBV13 and TRBJ1-4; no clear D. Trimming stripped 5 bases from V and 8 bases from J, with 12 bases between. The CDR3 covers 13 residues. The germline V gene encodes CDR1 PRHDT and CDR2 FYEKMQ (reference sequence). The CDR3 nucleotides read TGTGCCAGCAGCGTGCGGACGGGAGAAAAACTGTTTTTT. This translates into CASSVRTGEKLFF.

In this sample, this clonotype turned up a few times. Since a much larger clone is just one base distant, this may be a read error. The rearrangement joins TRBV20-1 to TRBJ2-1, with TRBD1 matching over 9 bases. V trimming: 6 bases; J trimming: 6 bases; junction bases outside the gene matches: 3. Germline assignment: CDR1 DFQATT and CDR2 SNEGSKA (reference sequence). This CDR3 region has 12 residues. CDR3 sequence (DNA): TGCAGTGCAACGGACAGGGGCAATGAGCAGTTCTTC. It yields the protein CSATDRGNEQFF.

V gene TRBV6-5 combines with J gene TRBJ1-6; TRBD1 aligns across 11 bases. CDR3 length equals 17 residues. Trimming cost V 0 bases and J 14 bases; bases outside gene matches: 12. Germline values: CDR1 MNHEY, CDR2 SVGAGI. DNA of the CDR3: TGTGCCAGCAGTTACTCCCGGACAGGGGGCTGCGATATGGCCCTCCACTTT. Its translation: CASSYSRTGGCDMALHF.

V and J are TRBV25-1 and TRBJ2-5; D is tentatively TRBD1 or TRBD2 (7 bases each). Trimming stripped 3 bases from V and 0 bases from J, with 14 bases between. This CDR3 is 16 amino acids long. The V gene's germline CDR1 is MGHDK and CDR2 SYGVNS. CDR3 sequence reads: CASSDGGTADQETQYF. The CDR3 DNA follows: TGTGCCAGCAGTGACGGGGGGACAGCAGACCAAGAGACCCAGTACTTC. The full variable domain, in which reference TRBV25-1 and TRBJ2-5 provide the parts outside the CDR3, is EADIYQTPRYLVIGTGKKITLECSQTMGHDKMYWYQQDPGMELHLIHYSYGVNSTEKGDLSSESTVSRIRTEHFPLTLESARPSHTSQYLCASSDGGTADQETQYFGPGTRLLVL.

This clonotype showed up many times. This sequence joins TRBV2 and TRBJ1-2; unclear D gene. This CDR3 comprises 11 residues. The germline gives CDR1 SNHLY, CDR2 FYNNEI. V lost 8 bases to trimming and J lost 8 bases, with 12 bases between them. The CDR3 loop is CASRYEYGYTF. For the CDR3, the DNA is TGTGCCAGCCGGTATGAATACGGCTACACCTTC.

This clonotype has at least ten counts. Here the CDR3 DNA reads TGTGCCAGTAGTATAAGCTCGGGTGTCGAGCAGTACTTC. Protein product: CASSISSGVEQYF. This chain connects TRBV19 to TRBJ2-7; unclear D gene. V was pared by 2 bases and J by 6 bases, with 11 bases between. Germline V CDR1 and CDR2: LNHDA, SQIVND (reference sequence). This CDR3 has 13 amino acids.

Details on this clonotype: Being one base from a much bigger clone, this may be a read error. This sequence joins TRBV9 and TRBJ1-2, with D maybe TRBD1 (5 bases). CDR1 and CDR2 from the germline V gene are SGDLS and YYNGEE. The CDR3 totals 15 residues. As DNA, the CDR3 is TGTGCCTTGGGGGTTATCTCCCCTCCCCTTGAAGGCTCCACCTTC. It yields the protein CALGVISPPLEGSTF. Filled out from reference TRBV9 and TRBJ1-2, the complete variable domain reads DSGVTQTPKHLITATGQRVTLRCSPRSGDLSVYWYQQSLDQGLQFLIQYYNGEERAKGNILERFSAQQFPDLHSELNLSSLELGDSALYFCALGVISPPLEGSTFGSGTRLTVV.